This entry describes one T cell receptor (beta chain). Naive CD8 isolation took CD45RO-negative cells positively selected for CCR7 and excluded terminally differentiated effector memory CD45RA+ cells. The data derive from a study of shared clonotypes between healthy human individuals. This CDR3 has 14 amino acids. V lost 0 bases, J lost 7 bases, and 13 bases lay in between. The germline CDR1 and CDR2 sequences are SGDLS and YYNGEE. Method: immunoSEQ multiplex PCR; TCRdb's copy keeps in-frame clones and lacks some. The sample consists of around 2,000,000 clones, about 93% of them appearing once. This receptor was obtained from a man aged 18 to 30 in good health. Some clones in this sample may be carry-over from other donors' samples. The sample comprised naive CD8+ T cells from PBMCs. The chain is built from TRBV9 and TRBJ1-2; D is possibly TRBD1 (5 bases). DNA for the CDR3: TGTGCCAGCAGCGTAGGAGGTGGAGGGGTTGGCTACACCTTC. This codes for CASSVGGGGVGYTF.